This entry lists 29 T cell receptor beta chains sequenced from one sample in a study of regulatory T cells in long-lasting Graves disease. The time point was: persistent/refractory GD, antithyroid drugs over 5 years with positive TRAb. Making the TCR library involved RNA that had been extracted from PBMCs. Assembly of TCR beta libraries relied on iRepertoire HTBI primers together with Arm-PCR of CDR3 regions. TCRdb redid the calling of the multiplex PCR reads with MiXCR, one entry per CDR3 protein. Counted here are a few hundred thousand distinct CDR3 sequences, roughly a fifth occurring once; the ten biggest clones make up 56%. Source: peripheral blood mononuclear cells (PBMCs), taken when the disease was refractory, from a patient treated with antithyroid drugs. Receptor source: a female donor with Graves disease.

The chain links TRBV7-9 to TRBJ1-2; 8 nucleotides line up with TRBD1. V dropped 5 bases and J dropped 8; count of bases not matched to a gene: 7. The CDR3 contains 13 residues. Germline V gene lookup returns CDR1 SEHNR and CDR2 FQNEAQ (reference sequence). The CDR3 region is CASSPSDRDGYTF. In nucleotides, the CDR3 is TGTGCCAGCAGCCCCTCGGACAGGGACGGCTACACCTTC.

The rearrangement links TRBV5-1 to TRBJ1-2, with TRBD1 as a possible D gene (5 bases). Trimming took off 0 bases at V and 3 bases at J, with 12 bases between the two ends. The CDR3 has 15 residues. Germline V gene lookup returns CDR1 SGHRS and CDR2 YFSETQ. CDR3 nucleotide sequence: TGCGCCAGCAGCTTGGAGGCAGGGAACTACTATGGCTACACCTTC. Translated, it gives CASSLEAGNYYGYTF. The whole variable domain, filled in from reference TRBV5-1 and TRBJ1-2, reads KAGVTQTPRYLIKTRGQQVTLSCSPISGHRSVSWYQQTPGQGLQFLFEYFSETQRNKGNFPGRFSGRQFSNSRSEMNVSTLELGDSALYLCASSLEAGNYYGYTFGSGTRLTVV.

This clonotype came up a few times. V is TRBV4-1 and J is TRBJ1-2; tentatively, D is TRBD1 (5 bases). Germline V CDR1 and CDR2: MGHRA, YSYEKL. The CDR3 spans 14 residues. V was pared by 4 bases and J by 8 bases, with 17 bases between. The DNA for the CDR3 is TGCGCCAGCAGCCGTCCCGGGACGGGCGGGGGCTACACCTTC. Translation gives CASSRPGTGGGYTF.

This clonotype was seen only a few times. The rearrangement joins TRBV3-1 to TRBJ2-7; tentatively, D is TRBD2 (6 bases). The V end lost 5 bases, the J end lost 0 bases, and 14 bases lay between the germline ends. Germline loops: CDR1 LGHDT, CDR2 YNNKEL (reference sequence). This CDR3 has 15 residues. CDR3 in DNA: TGTGCCAGCAGCGGTCAGCGGGTCTCCTCCTACGAGCAGTACTTC. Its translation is CASSGQRVSSYEQYF.

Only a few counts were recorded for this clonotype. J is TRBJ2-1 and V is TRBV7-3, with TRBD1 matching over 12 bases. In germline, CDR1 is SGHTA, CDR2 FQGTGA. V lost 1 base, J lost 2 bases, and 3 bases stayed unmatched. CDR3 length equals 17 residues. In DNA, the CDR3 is TGTGCCAGCAGCTTAATAAGGGACAGGGGGCCCTACAATGAGCAGTTCTTC. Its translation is CASSLIRDRGPYNEQFF.

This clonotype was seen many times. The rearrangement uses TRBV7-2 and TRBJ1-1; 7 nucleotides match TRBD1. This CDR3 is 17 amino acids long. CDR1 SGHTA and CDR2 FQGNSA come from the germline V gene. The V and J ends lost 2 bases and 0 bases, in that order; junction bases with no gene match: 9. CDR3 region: CASSLRQGGSMNTEAFF. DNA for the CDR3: TGTGCCAGCAGCTTAAGACAGGGAGGATCTATGAACACTGAAGCTTTCTTT.

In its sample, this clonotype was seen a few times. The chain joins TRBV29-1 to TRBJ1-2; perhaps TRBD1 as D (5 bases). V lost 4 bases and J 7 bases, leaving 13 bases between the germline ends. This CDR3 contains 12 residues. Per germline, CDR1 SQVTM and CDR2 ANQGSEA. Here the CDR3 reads CSVGGLGGGYTF. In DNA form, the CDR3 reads TGCAGCGTTGGGGGACTTGGGGGTGGCTACACCTTC.

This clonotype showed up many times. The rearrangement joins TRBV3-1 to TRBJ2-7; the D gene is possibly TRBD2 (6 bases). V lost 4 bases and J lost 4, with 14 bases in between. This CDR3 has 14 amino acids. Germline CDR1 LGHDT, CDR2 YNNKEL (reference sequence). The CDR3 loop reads CASSPLGGPYEQYF. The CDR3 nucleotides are TGTGCCAGCAGCCCCTTGGGAGGTCCGTACGAGCAGTACTTC.

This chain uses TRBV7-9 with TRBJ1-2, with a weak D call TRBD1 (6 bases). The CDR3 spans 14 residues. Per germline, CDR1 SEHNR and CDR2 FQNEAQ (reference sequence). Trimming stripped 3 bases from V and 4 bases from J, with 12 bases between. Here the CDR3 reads CASSFTGQIYGYTF. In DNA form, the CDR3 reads TGTGCCAGCAGCTTTACTGGACAGATCTATGGCTACACCTTC.

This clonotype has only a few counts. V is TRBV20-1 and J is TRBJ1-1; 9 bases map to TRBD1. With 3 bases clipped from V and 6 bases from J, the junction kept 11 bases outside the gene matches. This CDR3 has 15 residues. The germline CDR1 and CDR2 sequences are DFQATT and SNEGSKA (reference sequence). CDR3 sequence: CSASRLVRQGAEAFF. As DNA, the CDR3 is TGCAGTGCTAGTAGACTTGTAAGACAGGGGGCTGAAGCTTTCTTT.

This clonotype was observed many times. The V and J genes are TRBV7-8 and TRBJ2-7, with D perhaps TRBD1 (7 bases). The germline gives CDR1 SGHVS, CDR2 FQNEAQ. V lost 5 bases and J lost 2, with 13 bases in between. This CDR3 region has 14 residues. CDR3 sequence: CASSVRDSTYEQYF. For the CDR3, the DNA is TGTGCCAGCAGCGTGCGGGACAGCACCTACGAGCAGTACTTC.

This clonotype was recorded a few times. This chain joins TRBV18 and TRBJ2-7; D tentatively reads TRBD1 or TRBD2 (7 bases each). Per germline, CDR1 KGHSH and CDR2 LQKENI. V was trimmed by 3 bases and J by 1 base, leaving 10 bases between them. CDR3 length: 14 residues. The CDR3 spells CASSPQGGSYEQYF. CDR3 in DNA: TGTGCCAGCTCACCTCAGGGGGGGTCCTACGAGCAGTACTTC.

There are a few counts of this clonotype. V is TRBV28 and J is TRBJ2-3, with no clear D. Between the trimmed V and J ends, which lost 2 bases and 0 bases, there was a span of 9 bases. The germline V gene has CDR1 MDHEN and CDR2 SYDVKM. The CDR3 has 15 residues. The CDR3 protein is CASSLGRPSTDTQYF. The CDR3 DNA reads TGTGCCAGCAGTTTAGGGCGGCCTAGCACAGATACGCAGTATTTT.

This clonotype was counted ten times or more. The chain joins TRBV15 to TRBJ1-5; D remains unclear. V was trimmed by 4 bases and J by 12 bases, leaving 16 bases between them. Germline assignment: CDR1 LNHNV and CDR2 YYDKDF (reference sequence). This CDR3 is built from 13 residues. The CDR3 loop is CATSTPGTAIQHF. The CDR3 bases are TGTGCCACCAGCACCCCCGGCACGGCAATCCAGCATTTT.

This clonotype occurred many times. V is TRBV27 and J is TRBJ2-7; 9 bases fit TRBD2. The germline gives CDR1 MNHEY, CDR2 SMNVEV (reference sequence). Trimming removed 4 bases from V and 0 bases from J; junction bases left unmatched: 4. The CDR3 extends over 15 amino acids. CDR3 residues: CASSSSGLASYEQYF. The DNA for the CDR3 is TGTGCCAGCAGTTCGTCGGGACTAGCCTCCTACGAGCAGTACTTC.

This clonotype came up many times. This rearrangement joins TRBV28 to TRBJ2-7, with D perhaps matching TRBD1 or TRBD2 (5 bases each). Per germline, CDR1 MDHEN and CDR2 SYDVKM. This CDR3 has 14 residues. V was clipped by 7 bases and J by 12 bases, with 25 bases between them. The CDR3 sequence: CASTPPGPTLDRYF. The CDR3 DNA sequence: TGTGCCAGCACCCCCCCGGGACCCACCCTAGACCGGTACTTC.

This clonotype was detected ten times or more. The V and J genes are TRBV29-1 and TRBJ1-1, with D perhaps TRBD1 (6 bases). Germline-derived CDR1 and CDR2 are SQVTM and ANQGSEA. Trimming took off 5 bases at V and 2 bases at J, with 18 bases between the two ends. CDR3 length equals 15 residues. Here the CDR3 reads CSVLIWDTRNTEAFF. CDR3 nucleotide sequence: TGCAGCGTTTTAATTTGGGACACCAGAAACACTGAAGCTTTCTTT.

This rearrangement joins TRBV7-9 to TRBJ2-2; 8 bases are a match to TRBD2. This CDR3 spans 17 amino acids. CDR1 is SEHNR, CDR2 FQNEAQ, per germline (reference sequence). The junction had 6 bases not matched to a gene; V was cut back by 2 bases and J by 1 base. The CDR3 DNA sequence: TGTGCCAGCAGCTTAACGACTAGCGATCAGAACACCGGGGAGCTGTTTTTT. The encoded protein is CASSLTTSDQNTGELFF.

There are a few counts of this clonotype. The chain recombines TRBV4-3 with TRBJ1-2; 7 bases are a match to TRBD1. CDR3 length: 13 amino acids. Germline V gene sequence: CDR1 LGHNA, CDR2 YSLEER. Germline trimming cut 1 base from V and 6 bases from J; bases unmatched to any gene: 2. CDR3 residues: CASSQAQGHGYTF. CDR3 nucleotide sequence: TGCGCCAGCAGCCAAGCACAGGGGCATGGCTACACCTTC.

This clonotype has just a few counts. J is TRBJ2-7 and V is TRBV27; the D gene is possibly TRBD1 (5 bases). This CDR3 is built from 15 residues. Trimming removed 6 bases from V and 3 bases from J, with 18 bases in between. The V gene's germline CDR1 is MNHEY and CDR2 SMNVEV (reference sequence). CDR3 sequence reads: CASRDRDRPSYEQYF. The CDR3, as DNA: TGTGCCAGCAGGGATCGAGACAGACCTAGCTACGAGCAGTACTTC.

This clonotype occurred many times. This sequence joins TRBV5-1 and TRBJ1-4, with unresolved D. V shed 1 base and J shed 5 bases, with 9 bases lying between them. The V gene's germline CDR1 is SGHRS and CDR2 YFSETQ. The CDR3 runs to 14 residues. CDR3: CASSLLSGNEKLFF. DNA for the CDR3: TGCGCCAGCAGCTTGTTATCTGGGAATGAAAAACTGTTTTTT.

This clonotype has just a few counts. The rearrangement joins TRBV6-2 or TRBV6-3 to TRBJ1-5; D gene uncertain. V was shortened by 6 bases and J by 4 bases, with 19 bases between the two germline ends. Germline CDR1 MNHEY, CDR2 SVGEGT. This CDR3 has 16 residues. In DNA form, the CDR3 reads TGTGCCAGCAGCCCCCAACGACACCACCTGAATCAGCCCCAGCATTTT. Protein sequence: CASSPQRHHLNQPQHF.

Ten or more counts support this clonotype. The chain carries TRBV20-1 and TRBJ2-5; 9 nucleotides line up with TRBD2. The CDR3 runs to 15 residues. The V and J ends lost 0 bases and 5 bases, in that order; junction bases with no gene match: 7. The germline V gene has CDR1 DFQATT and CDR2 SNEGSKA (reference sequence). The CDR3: CSARDPGGRGETQYF. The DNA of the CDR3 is TGCAGTGCTAGAGACCCCGGCGGGAGGGGGGAGACCCAGTACTTC.

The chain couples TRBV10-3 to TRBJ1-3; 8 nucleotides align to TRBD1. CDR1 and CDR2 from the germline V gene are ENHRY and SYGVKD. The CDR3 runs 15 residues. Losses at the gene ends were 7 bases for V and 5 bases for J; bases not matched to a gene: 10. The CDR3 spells CAIIGETGDRNTIYF. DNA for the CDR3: TGTGCCATCATCGGGGAGACAGGGGACCGAAACACCATATATTTT.

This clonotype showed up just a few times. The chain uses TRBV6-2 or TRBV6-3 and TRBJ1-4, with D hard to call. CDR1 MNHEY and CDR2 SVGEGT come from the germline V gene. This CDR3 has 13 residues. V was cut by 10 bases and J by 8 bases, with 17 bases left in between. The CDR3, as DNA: TGTGCCACCACCGTTATGGTTAACGAAAAACTGTTTTTT. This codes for CATTVMVNEKLFF.

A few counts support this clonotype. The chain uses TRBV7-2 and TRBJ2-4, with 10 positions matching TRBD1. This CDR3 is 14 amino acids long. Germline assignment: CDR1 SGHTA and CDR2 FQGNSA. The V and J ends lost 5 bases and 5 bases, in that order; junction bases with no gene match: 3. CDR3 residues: CASSVGTGENIQYF. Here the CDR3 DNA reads TGTGCCAGCAGCGTCGGGACAGGGGAAAACATTCAGTACTTC.

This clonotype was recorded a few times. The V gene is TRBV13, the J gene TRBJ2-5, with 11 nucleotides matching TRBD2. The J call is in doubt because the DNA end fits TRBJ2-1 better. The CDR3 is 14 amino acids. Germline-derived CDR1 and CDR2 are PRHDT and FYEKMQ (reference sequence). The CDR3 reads CASRVAGGGNEQFF. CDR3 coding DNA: TGTGCCAGCCGGGTAGCGGGAGGGGGCAATGAGCAGTTCTTC.

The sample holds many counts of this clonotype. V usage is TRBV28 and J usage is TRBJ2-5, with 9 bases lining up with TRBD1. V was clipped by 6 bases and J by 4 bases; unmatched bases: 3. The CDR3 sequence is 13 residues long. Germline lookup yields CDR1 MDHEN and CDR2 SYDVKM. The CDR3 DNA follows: TGTGCCAGCAGGGGGACAGGGAGAGAGACCCAGTACTTC. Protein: CASRGTGRETQYF. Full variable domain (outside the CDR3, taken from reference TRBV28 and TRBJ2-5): DVKVTQSSRYLVKRTGEKVFLECVQDMDHENMFWYRQDPGLGLRLIYFSYDVKMKEKGDIPEGYSVSREKKERFSLILESASTNQTSMYLCASRGTGRETQYFGPGTRLLVL.

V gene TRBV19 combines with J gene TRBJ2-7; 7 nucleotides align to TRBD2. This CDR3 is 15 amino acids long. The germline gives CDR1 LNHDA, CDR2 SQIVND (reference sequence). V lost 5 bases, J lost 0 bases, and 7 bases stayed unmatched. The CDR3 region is CASSLSGEGSYEQYF. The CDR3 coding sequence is TGTGCCAGTAGTCTATCGGGGGAGGGCTCCTACGAGCAGTACTTC.